The present T cell receptor beta chain was sequenced within a study of T cells after yellow fever vaccination. Comment on this clonotype: Sequence at one end of the junction differs from germline and may be a read error.

One entry per CDR3 protein, called by TCRdb with MiXCR from the 5' RACE reads. In the table there are about 340,000 distinct CDR3 sequences, approximately 4.2% of which are singletons. CDR1 is MNHEY, CDR2 SVGAGI, per germline. This CDR3 spans 14 amino acids. This receptor was identified in a man younger than 30 who received the YFV17D yellow fever vaccine. The specimen was PBMCs, collected 5 days after the yellow fever booster vaccination. V and J are TRBV6-5 and TRBJ1-5; perhaps TRBD1 as D (6 bases). The CDR3 spells CASRAAGVGGPKHF. In DNA, the CDR3 is TGTGCCAGCAGGGCCGCAGGAGTCGGGGGGCCCAAGCATTTT.